A single sample is the source of the 26 T cell receptor beta chains below, sequenced in a study of yellow fever vaccine responses in identical twins. TCRdb used MiXCR to reprocess the RT-PCR reads, holding one entry per CDR3 protein. This table has over 2,000 distinct CDR3 sequences, approximately 80% appearing once. Material: T cells from blood (PBMCs), unsorted or a sorted subset (not recorded which), obtained before or after yellow fever vaccination (not recorded which). All receptors derive from a female donor who received the yellow fever vaccine.

The chain has TRBV15 and TRBJ2-1; 10 bases fit TRBD2. V dropped 8 bases and J dropped 5; count of bases not matched to a gene: 6. This CDR3 region has 14 residues. Germline values: CDR1 LNHNV, CDR2 YYDKDF (reference sequence). The CDR3 spells CATSRTSGNNEQFF. The CDR3 DNA is TGTGCCACCTCGAGGACTAGCGGAAACAATGAGCAGTTCTTC.

V gene TRBV11-2 combines with J gene TRBJ2-1, with D possibly matching TRBD1 (6 bases). V shed 5 bases and J shed 4 bases, with 15 bases lying between them. The CDR3 sequence is 15 residues long. Germline assignment: CDR1 SGHAT and CDR2 FQNNGV. The chain's CDR3 is CASSPTIGQYNEQFF. The CDR3 DNA follows: TGTGCCAGCAGCCCCACAATAGGACAGTACAATGAGCAGTTCTTC.

The rearrangement joins TRBV10-1 to TRBJ2-2; weak D call: TRBD1 (5 bases). The ends were cut back, 7 bases at V and 2 bases at J, with 8 bases in the middle. CDR3 length: 13 amino acids. Germline V gene data show CDR1 as WNHNN and CDR2 as SYGVQD (reference sequence). CDR3 sequence (DNA): TGCGCCAGCACACAGGCCAACACCGGGGAGCTGTTTTTT. Its translation is CASTQANTGELFF.

The J gene is TRBJ1-2, the V gene TRBV6-5; TRBD1 might be the D (6 bases). This CDR3 is built from 14 residues. The V end was cut by 2 bases, the J end by 5 bases, with 12 bases between. Germline-derived CDR1 and CDR2 are MNHEY and SVGAGI. The CDR3 is CASSYLRGAYGYTF. The CDR3 DNA sequence: TGTGCCAGCAGTTACCTCCGGGGGGCGTATGGCTACACCTTC.

This clonotype has only one observation. V is TRBV18 and J is TRBJ2-1; D is undetermined. CDR1 is KGHSH and CDR2 is LQKENI in the germline V gene. The V gene lost 1 base and the J gene lost 6 bases, with 13 bases spanning the gap. The CDR3 loop spans 15 amino acids. The CDR3 DNA reads as TGTGCCAGCTCACCACAGAACGCCCAAGGCAATGAGCAGTTCTTC. It encodes CASSPQNAQGNEQFF.

The chain links TRBV30 to TRBJ2-6; D unclear. The CDR3 runs to 16 residues. The germline CDR1 and CDR2 sequences are GTSNPN and SVGIG (reference sequence). V was clipped by 0 bases and J by 2 bases, with 11 bases between them. In nucleotides, the CDR3 is TGTGCCTGGAGTGTACTTCGTACTCCTGGGGCCAACGTCCTGACTTTC. Residues: CAWSVLRTPGANVLTF.

The chain links TRBV13 to TRBJ2-1; D gene ambiguous. Germline-derived CDR1 and CDR2 are PRHDT and FYEKMQ (reference sequence). Trimming removed 5 bases from V and 0 bases from J, with 26 bases in between. CDR3 length: 20 residues. CDR3 in DNA: TGTGCCAGCAGCCCGCTCGTTAGTTCCTCCCGTGCGCCCTCCTACAATGAGCAGTTCTTC. Protein: CASSPLVSSSRAPSYNEQFF.

This clonotype was seen only a few times. The rearrangement uses TRBV6-5 and TRBJ1-2; D gene unclear. This CDR3 comprises 14 residues. V dropped 0 bases and J dropped 6 bases, with 11 bases sitting between them. CDR1 is MNHEY, CDR2 SVGAGI, per germline. The DNA for the CDR3 is TGTGCCAGCAGTTACTCGAGGTGGAGGGATGGCTACACCTTC. Encoded protein: CASSYSRWRDGYTF.

This clonotype was observed a single time. The V and J genes are TRBV4-1 and TRBJ2-3; D ambiguous. Germline loops: CDR1 MGHRA, CDR2 YSYEKL. The ends were cut back, 3 bases at V and 0 bases at J, with 10 bases in the middle. The CDR3 has 15 residues. The CDR3 protein is CASSQAPASTDTQYF. CDR3 DNA sequence: TGCGCCAGCAGCCAGGCGCCTGCTAGCACAGATACGCAGTATTTT.

This chain links TRBV4-2 with TRBJ1-5; D is ambiguous. The CDR3 extends over 13 amino acids. Trimming left V 7 bases short and J 2 bases short, with 9 bases between. The germline V gene has CDR1 LGHNA and CDR2 YNFKEQ. The CDR3 nucleotides are TGTGCCAGCACCACTGACGGCAATCAGCCCCAGCATTTT. Amino acid sequence: CASTTDGNQPQHF.

The gene calls are TRBV12-3 or TRBV12-4 and TRBJ2-5; 9 bases line up with TRBD1. The CDR3 is made up of 17 amino acids. V dropped 6 bases and J dropped 0; count of bases not matched to a gene: 11. The CDR3 nucleotides read TGTGCCAGCAGACCCTCGGTGTGGGACAGGGACCAAGAGACCCAGTACTTC. Translated: CASRPSVWDRDQETQYF.

The chain uses TRBV4-1 and TRBJ2-7; 8 bases are shared with TRBD2. V trimming: 4 bases; J trimming: 3 bases; junction bases outside the gene matches: 2. Looked up from germline, CDR1 is MGHRA and CDR2 is YSYEKL. The CDR3 totals 13 residues. The CDR3 DNA is TGCGCCAGCAGCCTCGGGGGGGGCTACGAGCAGTACTTC. Translated: CASSLGGGYEQYF.

The V and J genes are TRBV11-3 and TRBJ2-1, with 11 nucleotides matching TRBD2. With 0 bases clipped from V and 7 bases from J, the junction kept 8 bases outside the gene matches. Germline V CDR1 and CDR2: SGHNT, YENEEA. The CDR3 consists of 17 residues. The CDR3 sequence is CASSLDSGLAGWNEQFF. CDR3 bases: TGTGCCAGCAGCTTAGATTCCGGACTAGCGGGTTGGAATGAGCAGTTCTTC. Looking up the rest from reference TRBV11-3 and TRBJ2-1 gives the full variable domain: EAGVVQSPRYKIIEKKQPVAFWCNPISGHNTLYWYLQNLGQGPELLIRYENEEAVDDSQLPKDRFSAERLKGVDSTLKIQPAELGDSAVYLCASSLDSGLAGWNEQFFGPGTRLTVL.

V usage is TRBV10-3 and J usage is TRBJ2-7, with TRBD1 matching 12 bases. The CDR3 consists of 15 residues. V lost 5 bases and J lost 2; bases outside the gene matches: 4. CDR1 is ENHRY, CDR2 SYGVKD, per germline. CDR3 amino acids: CAISPGTGGAYEQYF. The CDR3 bases are TGTGCCATCAGTCCAGGGACAGGGGGCGCCTACGAGCAGTACTTC.

V gene TRBV11-1 combines with J gene TRBJ2-3; weak D call: TRBD2 (6 bases). This CDR3 comprises 17 residues. The V end lost 3 bases, the J end lost 1 base, and 17 bases lay between the germline ends. CDR1 is SGHAT and CDR2 is FQDESV in the germline V gene (reference sequence). CDR3 coding DNA: TGTGCCAGCAGCTTCGCCGCGGGGATGCGCGGCACAGATACGCAGTATTTT. It encodes CASSFAAGMRGTDTQYF.

This sequence joins TRBV11-2 and TRBJ2-5; D gene ambiguous. This CDR3 has 17 amino acids. V lost 5 bases and J lost 2, with 21 bases in between. The V gene's germline CDR1 is SGHAT and CDR2 FQNNGV. CDR3 residues: CASSAGQASVRQETQYF. Written as DNA, the CDR3 is TGTGCCAGCAGCGCCGGCCAGGCTAGTGTACGGCAAGAGACCCAGTACTTC.

This clonotype was seen more than once but under ten times. This chain connects TRBV11-3 to TRBJ2-1, with no clear D. Trimming stripped 7 bases from V and 3 bases from J, with 10 bases between. Germline-derived CDR1 and CDR2 are SGHNT and YENEEA. This CDR3 has 13 residues. The CDR3 spells CASNNYIYNEQFF. In nucleotides, the CDR3 is TGTGCCAGCAACAACTACATCTACAATGAGCAGTTCTTC. The whole variable domain, remainder taken from reference TRBV11-3 and TRBJ2-1, is EAGVVQSPRYKIIEKKQPVAFWCNPISGHNTLYWYLQNLGQGPELLIRYENEEAVDDSQLPKDRFSAERLKGVDSTLKIQPAELGDSAVYLCASNNYIYNEQFFGPGTRLTVL.

This clonotype has only a few counts. The rearrangement joins TRBV9 to TRBJ2-3; either TRBD1 or TRBD2 may fit D (6 bases each). CDR3 size: 13 residues. The V gene's germline CDR1 is SGDLS and CDR2 YYNGEE. V dropped 2 bases and J dropped 4 bases, with 8 bases sitting between them. Here the CDR3 reads CASSVGGPDTQYF. In DNA form, the CDR3 reads TGTGCCAGCAGCGTTGGGGGGCCAGATACGCAGTATTTT.

The gene calls are TRBV20-1 and TRBJ2-1, with TRBD1 matching over 7 bases. With V trimmed by 0 bases and J by 5 bases, 4 bases remained unmatched. This CDR3 contains 14 residues. From germline, CDR1 is DFQATT and CDR2 SNEGSKA (reference sequence). The CDR3 sequence: CSARDAQGNNEQFF. CDR3 bases: TGCAGTGCTAGAGATGCACAGGGGAACAATGAGCAGTTCTTC.

This clonotype was seen a handful of times. The gene calls are TRBV11-3 and TRBJ2-2, with TRBD1 matching over 8 bases. Germline V CDR1 and CDR2: SGHNT, YENEEA. V shed 5 bases, J shed 3 bases, and the junction held 5 bases outside the gene matches. CDR3 length: 15 amino acids. The CDR3 sequence: CASSDRTGHTGELFF. The CDR3 DNA follows: TGTGCCAGCAGCGATAGGACAGGGCACACCGGGGAGCTGTTTTTT.

V usage is TRBV12-3 or TRBV12-4 and J usage is TRBJ2-5; TRBD1 matches 7 bases. The ends lost 3 bases at V and 5 bases at J; junction bases unmatched: 6. The CDR3 has 14 amino acids. This chain's CDR3 is CASSFRGPEETQYF. The CDR3 nucleotides read TGTGCCAGCAGTTTTAGGGGGCCTGAGGAGACCCAGTACTTC.

This clonotype was observed once. J is TRBJ1-5 and V is TRBV20-1, with a tentative D call TRBD1 (5 bases). Looked up from germline, CDR1 is DFQATT and CDR2 is SNEGSKA (reference sequence). The CDR3 loop spans 15 amino acids. V lost 0 bases and J 0 bases, leaving 9 bases between the germline ends. The CDR3, as DNA: TGCAGTGCTAGAGATCGGGGGTCTAGCAATCAGCCCCAGCATTTT. This translates into CSARDRGSSNQPQHF.

The chain carries TRBV7-6 and TRBJ1-5, with no clear D. Germline V gene sequence: CDR1 SGHVS, CDR2 FNYEAQ. The CDR3 sequence is 13 residues long. Trimming left V 2 bases short and J 4 bases short, with 6 bases between. CDR3: CASSLSHNQPQHF. DNA for the CDR3: TGTGCCAGCAGCTTATCCCATAATCAGCCCCAGCATTTT.

This sequence joins TRBV29-1 and TRBJ2-1, with a possible D match to TRBD2 (5 bases). This CDR3 has 14 residues. The V end was cut by 6 bases, the J end by 7 bases, with 19 bases between. Germline V CDR1 and CDR2: SQVTM, ANQGSEA. The CDR3 DNA reads as TGCAGCGTCCTCATGACTATTTGGGCAAATGAGCAGTTCTTC. Translation gives CSVLMTIWANEQFF.

The chain combines TRBV19 with TRBJ1-5, with TRBD1 matching 7 bases. Per the germline V gene, CDR1 is LNHDA and CDR2 is SQIVND (reference sequence). Germline trimming cut 6 bases from V and 3 bases from J; bases unmatched to any gene: 11. CDR3 length: 16 amino acids. The CDR3 sequence: CASRQQSGTVNQPQHF. As DNA, the CDR3 is TGTGCCAGTAGACAGCAATCCGGGACAGTCAATCAGCCCCAGCATTTT.

This sequence joins TRBV11-3 and TRBJ2-7; 10 nucleotides align to TRBD2. This CDR3 is built from 15 residues. The trim removed 6 bases at V and 5 bases at J, leaving 10 bases unmatched. CDR1 is SGHNT, CDR2 YENEEA, per germline. CDR3 DNA: TGTGCCAGCAGTTCACGAGCGGGAGGGTTCGACGAGCAGTACTTC. This sequence encodes CASSSRAGGFDEQYF.